Reported below is one T cell receptor (beta chain). As originally analysed: Using reference gene primer amplification, nucleated cell counts were estimated. Assay used: immunoSEQ multiplex PCR; TCRdb lists only in-frame clones, some missing. V, J and clone size reflect that table, while D and trimming were determined from the DNA. The data hold over 450,000 clones, with about 91% observed a single time. The sample is drawn from a study of blood T cell repertoires in COVID-19. Study details: Samples of COVID-19 (acute and convalescent) were obtained from the United States, Italy and Spain.

The Seattle patients, enrolled during active infection, were followed longitudinally. The CDR3 is made up of 13 amino acids. With V trimmed by 7 bases and J by 4 bases, 3 bases remained unmatched. CDR1 is MNHEY, CDR2 SVGAGI, per germline. The V gene is TRBV6-5, the J gene TRBJ1-2; 10 bases are shared with TRBD1. Sample: peripheral blood. This TCR came from a man between 18 and 29 years old with COVID-19, enrolled during active disease. CDR3 in amino acids: CASKRQGAYGYTF. The DNA of the CDR3 is TGTGCCAGCAAAAGACAGGGGGCCTATGGCTACACCTTC.